The 20 T cell receptor beta chains below were found in one sample sequenced in a study of cytomegalovirus exposure and HLA in healthy donors. Both 60 Vbeta primers and 13 Jbeta primers went into the PCR. Generated by immunoSEQ multiplex PCR, the TCRdb table keeps only in-frame clones and is missing some. This table holds under 200,000 clones, 75% to 90% found once. The sequenced sample consisted of PBMCs. These TCRs come from a woman between 18 and 29 years old in good health and CMV-seronegative.

The V gene is TRBV7-2, the J gene TRBJ2-1; 7 bases agree with TRBD2. The germline CDR1 and CDR2 sequences are SGHTA and FQGNSA. The CDR3 length is 13 residues. Trimming removed 6 bases from V and 10 bases from J; junction bases left unmatched: 9. The DNA of the CDR3 is TGTGCCAGCAGTCCTACTAGCGCAGGCGAGCAGTTCTTC. Its translation: CASSPTSAGEQFF.

The chain recombines TRBV7-9 with TRBJ1-4, with 8 positions matching TRBD1. Germline trimming cut 5 bases from V and 8 bases from J; bases unmatched to any gene: 7. Germline loops: CDR1 SEHNR, CDR2 FQNEAQ (reference sequence). The CDR3 extends over 14 amino acids. CDR3 sequence reads: CASSRRQGNEKLFF. In nucleotides, the CDR3 is TGTGCCAGCAGCAGGCGACAGGGGAACGAAAAACTGTTTTTT.

The chain links TRBV4-2 to TRBJ2-1; 9 bases map to TRBD1. V was pared by 1 base and J by 4 bases, with 2 bases of the junction left unmatched. The CDR3 is 15 amino acids. Germline V gene sequence: CDR1 LGHNA, CDR2 YNFKEQ. CDR3 in DNA: TGTGCCAGCAGCCAAGCCGGGACAGGGTACAATGAGCAGTTCTTC. Protein product: CASSQAGTGYNEQFF.

The table lists this clone with a count of one. V is TRBV6-1 and J is TRBJ2-1, with a possible D match to TRBD2 (6 bases). Germline V CDR1 and CDR2: MNHNS, SASEGT. This CDR3 comprises 15 residues. The V and J ends lost 3 bases and 2 bases respectively, with 11 bases between them. The CDR3 sequence: CASSDGGTPYNEQFF. In nucleotides, the CDR3 is TGTGCCAGCAGTGATGGTGGGACTCCCTACAATGAGCAGTTCTTC.

The V call is TRBV28, the J call TRBJ1-5, with D unresolved. The V end lost 6 bases, the J end lost 3 bases, and 27 bases lay between the germline ends. Germline CDR1 MDHEN, CDR2 SYDVKM. The CDR3 has 19 residues. The CDR3 nucleotides read TGTGCCAGCAGGGCGCGTGTGTGGAGGTCAGAGAGGCCCAATCAGCCCCAGCATTTT. It translates to CASRARVWRSERPNQPQHF.

The gene calls are TRBV10-1 and TRBJ2-3; D is perhaps TRBD1 (6 bases). The CDR3 runs to 14 residues. Trimming cost V 0 bases and J 3 bases, with 7 bases left between them. CDR1 is WNHNN, CDR2 SYGVQD, per germline (reference sequence). The CDR3 protein is CASSESTGTDTQYF. CDR3 sequence (DNA): TGCGCCAGCAGTGAGTCTACAGGGACAGATACGCAGTATTTT.

This chain links TRBV28 with TRBJ1-5; D possibly corresponds to TRBD1 (6 bases). Per germline, CDR1 MDHEN and CDR2 SYDVKM. V was clipped by 2 bases and J by 7 bases, with 9 bases between them. The CDR3 totals 13 residues. CDR3 coding DNA: TGTGCCAGCAGTTTAAGACAGGAACAGCCCCAGCATTTT. Protein product: CASSLRQEQPQHF.

The chain couples TRBV4-1 to TRBJ1-2; D is ambiguous. This CDR3 spans 17 amino acids. V dropped 0 bases and J dropped 1 base, with 15 bases sitting between them. Germline V lookup: CDR1 MGHRA, CDR2 YSYEKL. The CDR3 protein is CASSQDERPRVNYGYTF. The DNA for the CDR3 is TGCGCCAGCAGCCAAGATGAGCGGCCAAGAGTTAACTATGGCTACACCTTC.

This chain connects TRBV5-6 to TRBJ1-1; 7 nucleotides match TRBD1. The trim removed 4 bases at V and 5 bases at J, leaving 14 bases unmatched. CDR1 is SGHDT, CDR2 YYEEEE, per germline. This CDR3 contains 16 residues. As DNA, the CDR3 is TGTGCCAGCAGCCCGGCCGGGGGCAGGGGGTTAACTGAAGCTTTCTTT. Protein sequence: CASSPAGGRGLTEAFF. The variable domain in full, completed from reference TRBV5-6 and TRBJ1-1, reads DAGVTQSPTHLIKTRGQQVTLRCSPKSGHDTVSWYQQALGQGPQFIFQYYEEEERQRGNFPDRFSGHQFPNYSSELNVNALLLGDSALYLCASSPAGGRGLTEAFFGQGTRLTVV.

This clone was seen a single time. Relative to the germline gene, one junction end is altered; a read error may explain this. This chain connects TRBV5-1 to TRBJ2-5; 14 positions agree with TRBD2. This CDR3 is 18 amino acids long. Germline-derived CDR1 and CDR2 are SGHRS and YFSETQ. The CDR3: CASSLGLAGGSEGETRYF. As DNA, the CDR3 is TGCGCCAGCAGCTTGGGACTAGCGGGAGGGTCTGAGGGGGAGACCCGGTACTTC.

V usage is TRBV2 and J usage is TRBJ2-1; D is perhaps TRBD1 (5 bases). CDR1 and CDR2 (germline): SNHLY, FYNNEI. The CDR3 is made up of 12 amino acids. V lost 7 bases and J 8 bases, leaving 12 bases between the germline ends. The CDR3, as DNA: TGTGCCAGCAACCCGGACATGGATGAGCAGTTCTTC. Its protein is CASNPDMDEQFF.

This chain connects TRBV5-6 to TRBJ1-1, with TRBD1 matching over 8 bases. Germline CDR1 SGHDT, CDR2 YYEEEE. The junction had 4 bases not matched to a gene; V was cut back by 2 bases and J by 1 base. The CDR3 runs to 15 residues. In DNA form, the CDR3 reads TGTGCCAGCAGCTTTTACAGGGGGGCGAACACTGAAGCTTTCTTT. It encodes CASSFYRGANTEAFF.

The chain carries TRBV7-8 and TRBJ2-2; 7 nucleotides align to TRBD1. Trimming removed 2 bases from V and 5 bases from J; junction bases left unmatched: 5. CDR3 size: 15 residues. The germline V gene encodes CDR1 SGHVS and CDR2 FQNEAQ. CDR3 DNA: TGTGCCAGCAGCTTAAACAGGGGCGGGACCGGGGAGCTGTTTTTT. It specifies CASSLNRGGTGELFF.

The chain has TRBV27 and TRBJ1-5, with 10 bases lining up with TRBD1. The germline V gene encodes CDR1 MNHEY and CDR2 SMNVEV (reference sequence). The CDR3 is 16 amino acids. V gave up 5 bases and J gave up 6 bases; unmatched junction bases: 10. CDR3: CASSAIRDRGRQPQHF. As DNA, the CDR3 is TGTGCCAGCAGTGCGATTCGGGACAGGGGACGTCAGCCCCAGCATTTT.

The CDR3 region has the DNA TGTGCCAGCAGCCTAGTAAACGAGCAGTACTTC. Amino acid sequence: CASSLVNEQYF. The chain combines TRBV7-2 with TRBJ2-7; D gene unclear. CDR1 and CDR2 (germline): SGHTA, FQGNSA. The CDR3 spans 11 residues. Deletions cut 5 bases from V and 5 bases from J, with 7 bases between.

The V call is TRBV4-1, the J call TRBJ2-1; 7 positions agree with TRBD2. V lost 4 bases, J lost 10 bases, and 4 bases stayed unmatched. This CDR3 comprises 12 residues. Germline CDR1 MGHRA, CDR2 YSYEKL. The CDR3 nucleotides read TGCGCCAGCAGCCCTTGGGGAGGGGAGCAGTTCTTC. Residues: CASSPWGGEQFF.

V gene TRBV5-4 combines with J gene TRBJ2-2; tentative D call: TRBD1 (5 bases). V lost 2 bases to trimming and J lost 0 bases, with 11 bases between them. There are 16 residues in the CDR3. Germline V gene data show CDR1 as SGHNT and CDR2 as YYREEE (reference sequence). The CDR3 is CASSFSPTANTGELFF. In DNA form, the CDR3 reads TGTGCCAGCAGCTTTTCCCCGACAGCGAACACCGGGGAGCTGTTTTTT.

The V call is TRBV6-4, the J call TRBJ2-3; possibly TRBD2 for D (5 bases). The V end was cut by 7 bases, the J end by 2 bases, with 13 bases between. Per germline, CDR1 MRHNA and CDR2 SNTAGT. The CDR3 runs to 14 residues. The CDR3 nucleotides are TGTGCCAGCATTGGCCCTAGCCTCACAGATACGCAGTATTTT. This codes for CASIGPSLTDTQYF.

V and J are TRBV6-1 and TRBJ2-4; D is unresolved. Per germline, CDR1 MNHNS and CDR2 SASEGT. The V gene lost 2 bases and the J gene lost 0 bases, with 5 bases spanning the gap. The CDR3 is 14 residues long. CDR3: CASSELLAKNIQYF. The CDR3 nucleotides are TGTGCCAGCAGTGAACTATTAGCCAAAAACATTCAGTACTTC.

The chain employs TRBV7-9 and TRBJ2-1; 10 bases map to TRBD2. Germline V gene sequence: CDR1 SEHNR, CDR2 FQNEAQ (reference sequence). V was clipped by 1 base and J by 10 bases; unmatched bases: 4. The CDR3 has 14 amino acids. CDR3 DNA sequence: TGTGCCAGCAGCTTAGAGGGACTAGCGACCGAGCAGTTCTTC. It is translated as CASSLEGLATEQFF.